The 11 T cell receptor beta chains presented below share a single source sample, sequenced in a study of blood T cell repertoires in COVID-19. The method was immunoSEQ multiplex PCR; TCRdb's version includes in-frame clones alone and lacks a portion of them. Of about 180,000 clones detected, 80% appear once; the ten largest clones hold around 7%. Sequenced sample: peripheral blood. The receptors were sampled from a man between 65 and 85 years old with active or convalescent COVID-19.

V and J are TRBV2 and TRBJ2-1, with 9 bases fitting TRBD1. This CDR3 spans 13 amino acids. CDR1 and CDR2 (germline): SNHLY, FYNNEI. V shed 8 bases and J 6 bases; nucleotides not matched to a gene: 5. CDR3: CASERQGGNEQFF. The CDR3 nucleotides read TGTGCCAGCGAGAGACAGGGGGGCAATGAGCAGTTCTTC.

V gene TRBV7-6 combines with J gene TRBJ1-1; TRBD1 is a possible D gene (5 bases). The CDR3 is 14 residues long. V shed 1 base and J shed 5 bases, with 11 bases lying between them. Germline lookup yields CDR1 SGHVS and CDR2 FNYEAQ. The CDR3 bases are TGTGCCAGCAGCTTAGACAACAGGAGAACTGAAGCTTTCTTT. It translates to CASSLDNRRTEAFF.

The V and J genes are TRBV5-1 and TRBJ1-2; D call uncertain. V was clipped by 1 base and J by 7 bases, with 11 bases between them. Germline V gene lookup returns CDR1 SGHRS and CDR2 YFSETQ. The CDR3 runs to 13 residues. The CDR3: CASSLSTVGGYTF. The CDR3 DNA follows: TGCGCCAGCAGCTTGTCGACTGTGGGTGGCTACACCTTC.

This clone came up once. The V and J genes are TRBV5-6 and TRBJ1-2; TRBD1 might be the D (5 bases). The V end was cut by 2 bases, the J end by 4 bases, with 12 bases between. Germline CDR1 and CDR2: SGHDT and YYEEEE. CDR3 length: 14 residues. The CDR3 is CASSFGQGGYGYTF. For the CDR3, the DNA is TGTGCCAGCAGCTTTGGGCAGGGTGGCTATGGCTACACCTTC.

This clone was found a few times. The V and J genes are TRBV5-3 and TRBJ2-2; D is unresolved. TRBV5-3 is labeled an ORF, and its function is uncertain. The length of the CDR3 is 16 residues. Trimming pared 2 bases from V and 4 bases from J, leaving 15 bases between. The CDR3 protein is CARSFGLERGTGELFF. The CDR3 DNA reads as TGTGCCAGAAGCTTCGGTCTGGAGCGCGGCACCGGGGAGCTGTTTTTT.

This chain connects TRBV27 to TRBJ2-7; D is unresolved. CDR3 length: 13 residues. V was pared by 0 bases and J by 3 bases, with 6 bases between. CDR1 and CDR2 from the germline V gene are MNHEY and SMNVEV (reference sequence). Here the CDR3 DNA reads TGTGCCAGCAGTTTATCGGCACACTACGAGCAGTACTTC. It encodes CASSLSAHYEQYF.

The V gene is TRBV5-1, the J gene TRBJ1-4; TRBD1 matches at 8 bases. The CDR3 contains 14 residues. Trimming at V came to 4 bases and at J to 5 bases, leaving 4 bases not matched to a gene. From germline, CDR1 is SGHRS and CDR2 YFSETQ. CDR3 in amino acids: CASSRGQENEKLFF. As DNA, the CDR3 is TGCGCCAGCAGCCGGGGACAGGAGAATGAAAAACTGTTTTTT.

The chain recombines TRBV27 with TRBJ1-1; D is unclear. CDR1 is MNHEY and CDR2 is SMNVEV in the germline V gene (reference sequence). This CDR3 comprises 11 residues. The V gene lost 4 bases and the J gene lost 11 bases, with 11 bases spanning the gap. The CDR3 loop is CASSSSIRAFF. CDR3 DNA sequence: TGTGCCAGCAGTTCGTCAATCAGGGCTTTCTTT.

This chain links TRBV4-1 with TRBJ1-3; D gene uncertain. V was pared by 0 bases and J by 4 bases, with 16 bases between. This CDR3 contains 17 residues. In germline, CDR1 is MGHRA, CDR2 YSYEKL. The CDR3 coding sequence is TGCGCCAGCAGCCAAGATCCCCGAATGTCGGGAGGAAACACCATATATTTT. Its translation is CASSQDPRMSGGNTIYF.

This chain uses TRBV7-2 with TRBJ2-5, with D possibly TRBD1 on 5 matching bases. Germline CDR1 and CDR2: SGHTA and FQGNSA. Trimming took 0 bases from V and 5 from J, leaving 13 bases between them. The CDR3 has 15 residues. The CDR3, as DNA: TGTGCCAGCAGCTTAGCCGCAGGGATGGGTGAGACCCAGTACTTC. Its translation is CASSLAAGMGETQYF. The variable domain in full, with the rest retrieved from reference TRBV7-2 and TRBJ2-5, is GAGVSQSPSNKVTEKGKDVELRCDPISGHTALYWYRQSLGQGLEFLIYFQGNSAPDKSGLPSDRFSAERTGGSVSTLTIQRTQQEDSAVYLCASSLAAGMGETQYFGPGTRLLVL.

CDR3 amino acids: CASSYGTANTEAFF. CDR3 nucleotides: TGTGCCAGCAGTTACGGGACAGCTAACACTGAAGCTTTCTTT. The V call is TRBV6-2 or TRBV6-3, the J call TRBJ1-1, with 7 nucleotides matching TRBD1. After removal of 2 bases from V and 2 bases from J, the junction contained 2 bases not matched to a gene. Germline CDR1 reads MNHEY; CDR2 reads SVGEGT. The CDR3 totals 14 residues.